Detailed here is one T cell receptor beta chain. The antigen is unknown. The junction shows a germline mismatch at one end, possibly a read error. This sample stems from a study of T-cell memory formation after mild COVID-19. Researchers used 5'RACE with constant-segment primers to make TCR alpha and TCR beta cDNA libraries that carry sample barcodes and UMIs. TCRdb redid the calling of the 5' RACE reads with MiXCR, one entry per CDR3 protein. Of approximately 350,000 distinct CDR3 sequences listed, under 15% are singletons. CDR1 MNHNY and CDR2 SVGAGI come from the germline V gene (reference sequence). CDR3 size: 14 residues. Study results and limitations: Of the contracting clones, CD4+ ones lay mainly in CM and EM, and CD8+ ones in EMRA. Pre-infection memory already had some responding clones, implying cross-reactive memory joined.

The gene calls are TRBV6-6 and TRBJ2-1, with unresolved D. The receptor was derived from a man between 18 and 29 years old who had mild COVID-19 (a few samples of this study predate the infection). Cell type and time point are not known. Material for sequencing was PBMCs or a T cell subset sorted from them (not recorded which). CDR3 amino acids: CAIESDPRTGEKFF. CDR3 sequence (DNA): TGTGCCATTGAATCGGATCCCCGAACGGGTGAGAAGTTCTTC.